The source of this T cell receptor beta chain is a study of response to subunit inactivated influenza vaccine. Whole-study findings and limits: The authors proposed limited new T cell recruitment per seasonal influenza vaccination.

As regards this clonotype: What it recognizes is unknown.

In TCRdb, the RT-PCR reads were re-called with MiXCR into one record per CDR3 protein. The data hold about 540,000 distinct CDR3 sequences, with less than 25% observed a single time. The germline V and J ends were trimmed by 8 bases and 7 bases, with 15 bases remaining between them. Germline loops: CDR1 ENHRY, CDR2 SYGVKD. The CDR3 runs 12 residues. A further study also used this sample, focusing on T cells expressing NK-cell markers. Per that study: Libraries used 5'RACE template switching adding universal primer site and UMIs. In more than 5 donors, dominant CD3+CD56+NKG2C+ clonotypes ranked among the top 10 CD8+ clonotypes. Also leading the CD3+CD56-NKG2C+ fraction in a handful of donors were these clonotypes.

Specimen: CD4+ T cells sorted from PBMCs, collected less than 13 days after vaccination. The origin of this receptor is a man aged 50 to 59 who received an inactivated influenza vaccine. The chain employs TRBV10-3 and TRBJ2-7; TRBD1 might be the D (6 bases). The CDR3 nucleotides read TGTGCCATCGGGGGACATTTAAGGGAGCAGTACTTC. Encoded protein: CAIGGHLREQYF.